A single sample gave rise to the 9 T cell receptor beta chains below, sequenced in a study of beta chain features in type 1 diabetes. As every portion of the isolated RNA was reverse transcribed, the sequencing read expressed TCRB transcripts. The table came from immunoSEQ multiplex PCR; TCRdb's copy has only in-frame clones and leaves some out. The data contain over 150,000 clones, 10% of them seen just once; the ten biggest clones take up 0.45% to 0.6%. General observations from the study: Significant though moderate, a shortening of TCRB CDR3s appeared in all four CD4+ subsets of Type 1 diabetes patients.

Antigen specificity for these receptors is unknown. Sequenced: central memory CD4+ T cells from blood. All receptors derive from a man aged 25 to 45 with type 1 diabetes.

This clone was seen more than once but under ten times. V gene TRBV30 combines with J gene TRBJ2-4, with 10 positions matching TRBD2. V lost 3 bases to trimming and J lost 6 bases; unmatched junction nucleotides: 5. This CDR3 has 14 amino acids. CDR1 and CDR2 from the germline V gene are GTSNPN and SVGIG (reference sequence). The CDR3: CAWRDRTSGNIQYF. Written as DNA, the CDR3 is TGTGCCTGGAGGGACAGGACTAGCGGAAACATTCAGTACTTC.

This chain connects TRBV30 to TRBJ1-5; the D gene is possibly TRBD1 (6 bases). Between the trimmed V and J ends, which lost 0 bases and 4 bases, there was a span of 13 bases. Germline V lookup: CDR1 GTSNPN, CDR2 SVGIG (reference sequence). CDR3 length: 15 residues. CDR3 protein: CAWSVREGVNQPQHF. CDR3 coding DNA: TGTGCCTGGAGTGTACGGGAGGGGGTAAATCAGCCCCAGCATTTT.

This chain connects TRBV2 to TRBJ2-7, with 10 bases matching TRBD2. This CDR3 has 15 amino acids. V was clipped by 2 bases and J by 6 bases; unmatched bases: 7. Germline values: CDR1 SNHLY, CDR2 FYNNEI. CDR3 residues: CASSEQLLAGFEQYF. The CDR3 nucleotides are TGTGCCAGCAGTGAACAGTTACTAGCGGGGTTCGAGCAGTACTTC.

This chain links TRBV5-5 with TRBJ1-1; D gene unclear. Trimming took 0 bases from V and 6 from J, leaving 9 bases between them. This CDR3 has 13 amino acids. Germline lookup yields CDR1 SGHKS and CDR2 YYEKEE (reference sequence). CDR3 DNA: TGTGCCAGCAGCTTGGTTAGGCAGGCTGAAGCTTTCTTT. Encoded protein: CASSLVRQAEAFF. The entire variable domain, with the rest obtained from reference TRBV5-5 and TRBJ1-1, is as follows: DAGVTQSPTHLIKTRGQQVTLRCSPISGHKSVSWYQQVLGQGPQFIFQYYEKEERGRGNFPDRFSARQFPNYSSELNVNALLLGDSALYLCASSLVRQAEAFFGQGTRLTVV.

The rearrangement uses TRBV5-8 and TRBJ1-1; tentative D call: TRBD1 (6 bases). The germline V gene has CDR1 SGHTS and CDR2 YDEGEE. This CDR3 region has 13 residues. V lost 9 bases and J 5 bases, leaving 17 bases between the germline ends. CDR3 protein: CANPTGRMTEAFF. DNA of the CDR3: TGTGCCAACCCGACAGGCCGGATGACTGAAGCTTTCTTT.

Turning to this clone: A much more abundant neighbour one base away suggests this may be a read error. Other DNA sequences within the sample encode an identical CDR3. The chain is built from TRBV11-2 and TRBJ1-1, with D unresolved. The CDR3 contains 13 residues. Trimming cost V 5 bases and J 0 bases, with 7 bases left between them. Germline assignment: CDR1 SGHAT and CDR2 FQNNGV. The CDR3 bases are TGTGCCAGCAGCCTACAGATGAACACTGAAGCTTTCTTT. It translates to CASSLQMNTEAFF.

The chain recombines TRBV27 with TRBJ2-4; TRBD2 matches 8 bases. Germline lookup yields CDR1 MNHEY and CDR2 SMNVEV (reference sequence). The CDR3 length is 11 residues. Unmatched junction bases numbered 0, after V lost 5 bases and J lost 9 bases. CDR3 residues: CASSRGGIQYF. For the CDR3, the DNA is TGTGCCAGCAGTCGGGGGGGCATTCAGTACTTC.

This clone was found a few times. The CDR3: CASSPGSSYEQYF. For the CDR3, the DNA is TGTGCCAGCTCTCCGGGGAGCTCCTACGAGCAGTACTTC. The V call is TRBV18, the J call TRBJ2-7; D may be TRBD2 (5 bases). The V end lost 6 bases, the J end lost 0 bases, and 9 bases lay between the germline ends. The CDR3 covers 13 residues. Looked up from germline, CDR1 is KGHSH and CDR2 is LQKENI. The full variable domain, in which reference TRBV18 and TRBJ2-7 provide the parts outside the CDR3, is NAGVMQNPRHLVRRRGQEARLRCSPMKGHSHVYWYRQLPEEGLKFMVYLQKENIIDESGMPKERFSAEFPKEGPSILRIQQVVRGDSAAYFCASSPGSSYEQYFGPGTRLTVT.

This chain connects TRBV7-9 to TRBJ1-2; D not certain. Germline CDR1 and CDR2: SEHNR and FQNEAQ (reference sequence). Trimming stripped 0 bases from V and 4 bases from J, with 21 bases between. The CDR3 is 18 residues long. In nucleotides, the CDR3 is TGTGCCAGCAGCTTAGCGGGCGGGGAATGGGGAAACGGCTATGGCTACACCTTC. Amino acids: CASSLAGGEWGNGYGYTF.